This T cell receptor (beta chain) was retrieved from a study of molecular identifiers for immune sequencing clone quantification. J was trimmed by 6 bases and V by 3 bases; bases with no gene match: 2. The CDR3 has 13 amino acids. Germline CDR1 is SGHNT and CDR2 is YYREEE (reference sequence). Preparation methods for the bulk TCR libraries were those previously described, with listed TCR primers. TCRdb reprocessed the PCR reads via MiXCR and lists one record per CDR3 protein. The sample has nearly 650,000 distinct CDR3 sequences; about 25% are singletons. This clonotype was observed many times. Sequenced material: naive CD8+ T cells from blood, with Jurkat cell RNA spiked in. The subset was: FACS-sorted CD8+CD4-CCR7+CD45RA+ naive T cells. This sequence originates from a human donor in good health. Some libraries in this study had Jurkat cell RNA spiked in. The chain combines TRBV5-4 with TRBJ1-1, with 10 bases aligning to TRBD1. The CDR3 nucleotides are TGTGCCAGCAGCTCTGGACAGGGGGCTGAAGCTTTCTTT. It translates to CASSSGQGAEAFF.